The subject of this entry is one T cell receptor beta chain. The CDR3 has 15 residues. V dropped 5 bases and J dropped 4; count of bases not matched to a gene: 7. Germline assignment: CDR1 SGHNT and CDR2 YENEEA. Here immunoSEQ multiplex PCR was the method, and the copy in TCRdb shows in-frame clones only, minus some. Among 400,000 to 500,000 clones listed, roughly 90% were seen once. This entry is derived from a study of blood T cell repertoires in COVID-19. For the study at large: The samples span acute and convalescent COVID-19 from the United States, Italy and Spain. Sources were T cells, B-cell-depleted T cells, or PBMCs; the material itself was cDNA or gDNA.

Cohort 3 donors were reported recovered after two negative PCRs, clearance, or symptom resolution. The source of this sequence is a woman aged 40 to 49 who had recovered from COVID-19. This sequence joins TRBV11-3 and TRBJ2-3, with 9 nucleotides matching TRBD1. Sequencing was carried out using PBMCs or T cells enriched from blood (not recorded which). CDR3 amino acids: CASSPGQGRADTQYF. Written as DNA, the CDR3 is TGTGCCAGCAGCCCGGGACAGGGACGTGCAGATACGCAGTATTTT.